The clone carrying this TCR beta chain turned up a few times. The source of the sample is a study of T-cell memory formation after mild COVID-19. This CDR3 region has 11 residues. CDR1 and CDR2 (germline): MNHEY, SVGAGI. V was shortened by 0 bases and J by 12 bases, with 6 bases between the two germline ends. From the 5' RACE reads, TCRdb called clonotypes with MiXCR, one entry per CDR3 protein. Of 100,000 to 120,000 distinct CDR3 sequences in the sample, 22% are singletons; the top ten hold approximately 40%. This sequence originates from a man younger than 35 who had mild COVID-19 (a few samples of this study predate the infection). Cell type and time point are not known. Sequences were obtained from PBMCs or a T cell subset sorted from them (not recorded which). The chain uses TRBV6-5 and TRBJ2-1; D not resolved. The CDR3 loop reads CASSYSVWQFF. DNA of the CDR3: TGTGCCAGCAGTTACTCGGTTTGGCAGTTCTTC.